The source of this TCR beta chain is a study of PD-L1 blockade in urothelial cancer. Germline CDR1 and CDR2: MDHEN and SYDVKM. The CDR3 loop spans 15 amino acids. The ends were cut back, 6 bases at V and 2 bases at J, with 14 bases in the middle. This clone was seen once. Generated by immunoSEQ multiplex PCR, the TCRdb table keeps only in-frame clones and is missing some. The sample has 45,000 to 60,000 clones; 84% are singletons. V and J are TRBV28 and TRBJ1-5, with D unclear. This TCR came from a man aged 35 to 55 with urothelial cancer. This specimen consisted of PBMCs, obtained around atezolizumab (anti-PD-L1) treatment. CDR3 region: CASSPNPGRNQPQHF. In DNA form, the CDR3 reads TGTGCCAGCAGCCCGAATCCAGGCCGCAATCAGCCCCAGCATTTT.